The T cell receptor (beta chain) described here comes from a study of blood T cell repertoires in COVID-19. Per the authors' pipeline: Estimates of nucleated cell counts were drawn from the amplification of reference gene primers. The method was immunoSEQ multiplex PCR; TCRdb's version includes in-frame clones alone and lacks a portion of them. That table is the source of V, J and clone size, and D and trimming were worked out from the DNA. The sample shows roughly 130,000 clones, about 82% of them seen only once. The CDR3 sequence is 14 residues long. The germline V gene has CDR1 SEHNR and CDR2 FQNEAQ (reference sequence). Unmatched junction bases numbered 7, after V lost 8 bases and J lost 2 bases.

This chain uses TRBV7-9 with TRBJ2-7; TRBD1 agrees at 9 bases. The source of this sequence is a man aged 55-75 years with active or convalescent COVID-19. The sample taken for sequencing was peripheral blood. As DNA, the CDR3 is TGTGCCAGCGGGGGGGGACAGGGTACCTACGAGCAGTACTTC. Translation gives CASGGGQGTYEQYF.